This T cell receptor beta chain was captured in a study of T cell responses to AZD1222 COVID-19 vaccine. Overall study: It was second doses at about 4 or about 12 weeks that were pooled. Findings of the study overall: The study found Spike-specific TCR breadth and depth rose after two AZD1222 doses. Regions 160-218 and 743-854 held dominance among vaccine-associated CD4 TCRs, which spanned spike. Repertoires were obtained solely post-peak T cell response.

V was cut by 0 bases and J by 3 bases, with 19 bases left in between. Germline V lookup: CDR1 GTSNPN, CDR2 SVGIG (reference sequence). This CDR3 has 17 amino acids. The data were produced by immunoSEQ multiplex PCR, yet TCRdb's version contains in-frame clones alone and is incomplete. The sample includes about 120,000 clones, over 75% of them seen just once. Remarks on this clone: Antigen unknown.

The TCR sequence derives from an adult in good health. The sample consisted of peripheral blood, taken on day 0 of AZD1222 vaccination. The chain links TRBV30 to TRBJ2-3; D might be TRBD1 (5 bases). The CDR3 nucleotides are TGTGCCTGGAGTGTACGCCCTGTGGGCAGGGCTACAGATACGCAGTATTTT. Its translation: CAWSVRPVGRATDTQYF.